Listed here are 7 T cell receptor beta chains from one sample, sequenced in a study of chemoradiotherapy in HPV16-positive cancers. The table came from immunoSEQ multiplex PCR; TCRdb's copy has only in-frame clones and leaves some out. The table has some 5,000 clones, 75% to 90% seen once. The sequences come from tumor tissue, collected from a patient who underwent chemoradiotherapy. All receptors derive from a human donor with HPV-associated anogenital cancer.

The V gene is TRBV18, the J gene TRBJ1-1; 9 positions agree with TRBD1. The J segment lost 8 bases and the V segment lost 4 bases, leaving 8 bases of the junction unmatched. From germline, CDR1 is KGHSH and CDR2 LQKENI. The CDR3 consists of 14 residues. The CDR3, as DNA: TGTGCCAGCTCACGGGGACAGGGCCAAACCGAAGCTTTCTTT. Residues: CASSRGQGQTEAFF.

This clone appeared a few times. This sequence joins TRBV30 and TRBJ2-1; 14 positions agree with TRBD2. This CDR3 is 14 amino acids long. Germline V gene sequence: CDR1 GTSNPN, CDR2 SVGIG (reference sequence). The trim removed 7 bases at V and 8 bases at J, leaving 7 bases unmatched. The CDR3 spells CAFLGLAGEDEQFF. DNA for the CDR3: TGTGCCTTTCTGGGACTAGCGGGAGAGGATGAGCAGTTCTTC.

The rearrangement links TRBV9 to TRBJ2-1; D not certain. Germline CDR1 reads SGDLS; CDR2 reads YYNGEE. The CDR3 sequence is 15 residues long. Trimming removed 0 bases from V and 8 bases from J, with 15 bases in between. The CDR3 spells CASSVAVGFVDEQFF. In DNA form, the CDR3 reads TGTGCCAGCAGCGTAGCTGTGGGATTTGTGGATGAGCAGTTCTTC.

This sequence joins TRBV28 and TRBJ2-7; D may be TRBD1 (7 bases). CDR3 length: 15 residues. Germline V gene lookup returns CDR1 MDHEN and CDR2 SYDVKM. V was clipped by 5 bases and J by 7 bases, with 21 bases between them. The CDR3 DNA reads as TGTGCCAGCAGTCAGCCCCTGCAGGGGGGCGGGGAGCAGTACTTC. The encoded protein is CASSQPLQGGGEQYF. The entire variable domain, with the rest obtained from reference TRBV28 and TRBJ2-7, is as follows: DVKVTQSSRYLVKRTGEKVFLECVQDMDHENMFWYRQDPGLGLRLIYFSYDVKMKEKGDIPEGYSVSREKKERFSLILESASTNQTSMYLCASSQPLQGGGEQYFGPGTRLTVT.

This clone was detected once. The V gene is TRBV27, the J gene TRBJ2-2; D might be TRBD1 (5 bases). The CDR3 has 12 amino acids. In germline, CDR1 is MNHEY, CDR2 SMNVEV (reference sequence). Between the trimmed V and J ends, which lost 10 bases and 5 bases, there was a span of 11 bases. Here the CDR3 reads CATRVETGELFF. CDR3 coding DNA: TGTGCCACCAGGGTTGAAACCGGGGAGCTGTTTTTT.

V is TRBV7-6 and J is TRBJ2-6; D gene ambiguous. The V and J ends lost 2 bases and 0 bases respectively, with 5 bases between them. CDR1 SGHVS and CDR2 FNYEAQ come from the germline V gene. The CDR3 extends over 15 amino acids. CDR3 bases: TGTGCCAGCAGCTTATCCCTCTCTGGGGCCAACGTCCTGACTTTC. Protein: CASSLSLSGANVLTF.

The rearrangement joins TRBV11-3 to TRBJ2-3, with 9 bases fitting TRBD2. Germline values: CDR1 SGHNT, CDR2 YENEEA. Trimming cost V 1 base and J 2 bases; bases outside gene matches: 10. The CDR3 has 18 residues. The CDR3 loop is CASSLVKSSGDITDTQYF. The CDR3 DNA reads TGTGCCAGCAGCTTAGTAAAGTCTAGCGGGGACATCACAGATACGCAGTATTTT. The entire variable domain, with the rest obtained from reference TRBV11-3 and TRBJ2-3, is as follows: EAGVVQSPRYKIIEKKQPVAFWCNPISGHNTLYWYLQNLGQGPELLIRYENEEAVDDSQLPKDRFSAERLKGVDSTLKIQPAELGDSAVYLCASSLVKSSGDITDTQYFGPGTRLTVL.